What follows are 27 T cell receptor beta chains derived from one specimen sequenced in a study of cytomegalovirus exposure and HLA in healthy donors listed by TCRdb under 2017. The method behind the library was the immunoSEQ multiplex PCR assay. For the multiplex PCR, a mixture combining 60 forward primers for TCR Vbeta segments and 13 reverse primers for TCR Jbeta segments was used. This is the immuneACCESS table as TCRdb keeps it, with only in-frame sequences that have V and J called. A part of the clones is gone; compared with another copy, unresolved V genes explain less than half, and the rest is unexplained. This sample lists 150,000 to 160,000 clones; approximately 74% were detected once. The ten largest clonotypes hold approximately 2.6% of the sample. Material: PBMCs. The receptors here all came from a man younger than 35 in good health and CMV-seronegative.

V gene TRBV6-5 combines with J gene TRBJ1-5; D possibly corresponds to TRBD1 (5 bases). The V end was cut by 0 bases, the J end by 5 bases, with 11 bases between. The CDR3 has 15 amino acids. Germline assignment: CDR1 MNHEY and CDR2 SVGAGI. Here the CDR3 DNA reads TGTGCCAGCAGTTACTCGAAGTCAGGGTATCAGCCCCAGCATTTT. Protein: CASSYSKSGYQPQHF.

Here the CDR3 reads CASSLTNTDTQYF. In nucleotides, the CDR3 is TGTGCCAGCAGCTTAACTAACACAGATACGCAGTATTTT. The V and J genes are TRBV7-6 and TRBJ2-3; D is unresolved. Trimming left V 2 bases short and J 2 bases short, with 5 bases between. The CDR3 totals 13 residues. Germline V gene lookup returns CDR1 SGHVS and CDR2 FNYEAQ.

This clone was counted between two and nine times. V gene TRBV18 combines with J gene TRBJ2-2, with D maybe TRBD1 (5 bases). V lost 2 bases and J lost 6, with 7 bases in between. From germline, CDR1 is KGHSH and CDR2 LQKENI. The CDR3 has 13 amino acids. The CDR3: CASSPGQPGELFF. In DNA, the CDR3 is TGTGCCAGCTCACCAGGACAACCCGGGGAGCTGTTTTTT. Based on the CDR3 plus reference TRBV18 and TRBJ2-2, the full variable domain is NAGVMQNPRHLVRRRGQEARLRCSPMKGHSHVYWYRQLPEEGLKFMVYLQKENIIDESGMPKERFSAEFPKEGPSILRIQQVVRGDSAAYFCASSPGQPGELFFGEGSRLTVL.

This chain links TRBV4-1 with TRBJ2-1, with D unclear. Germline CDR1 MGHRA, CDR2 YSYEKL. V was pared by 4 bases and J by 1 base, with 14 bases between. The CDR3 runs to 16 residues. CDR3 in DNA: TGCGCCAGCAGCCCGAGGAGCCTAACATCCTACAATGAGCAGTTCTTC. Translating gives CASSPRSLTSYNEQFF.

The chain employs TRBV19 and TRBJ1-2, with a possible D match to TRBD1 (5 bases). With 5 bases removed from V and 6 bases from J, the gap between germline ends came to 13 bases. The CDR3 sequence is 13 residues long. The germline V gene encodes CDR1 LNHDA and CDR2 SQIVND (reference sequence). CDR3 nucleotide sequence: TGTGCCAGTAGTGCTCAGGGCTTTGATGGCTACACCTTC. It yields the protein CASSAQGFDGYTF. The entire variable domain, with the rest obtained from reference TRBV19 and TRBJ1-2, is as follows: DGGITQSPKYLFRKEGQNVTLSCEQNLNHDAMYWYRQDPGQGLRLIYYSQIVNDFQKGDIAEGYSVSREKKESFPLTVTSAQKNPTAFYLCASSAQGFDGYTFGSGTRLTVV.

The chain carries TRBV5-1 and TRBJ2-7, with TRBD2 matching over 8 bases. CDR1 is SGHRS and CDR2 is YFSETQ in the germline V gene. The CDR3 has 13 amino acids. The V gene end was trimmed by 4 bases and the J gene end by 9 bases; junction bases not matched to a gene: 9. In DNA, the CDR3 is TGCGCCAGCAGCCCGGGCGCCGGGGGGGGGCAGTACTTC. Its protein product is CASSPGAGGGQYF.

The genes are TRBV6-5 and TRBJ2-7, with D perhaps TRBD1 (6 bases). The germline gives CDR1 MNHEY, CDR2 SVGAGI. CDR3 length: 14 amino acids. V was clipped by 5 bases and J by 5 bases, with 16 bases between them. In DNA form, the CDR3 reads TGTGCCAGCAGTGGTTCAGGGGACCGAAACGAGCAGTACTTC. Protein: CASSGSGDRNEQYF.

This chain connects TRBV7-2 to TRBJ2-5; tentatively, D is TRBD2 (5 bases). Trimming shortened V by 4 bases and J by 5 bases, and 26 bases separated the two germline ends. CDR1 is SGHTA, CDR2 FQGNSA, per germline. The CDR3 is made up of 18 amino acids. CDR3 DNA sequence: TGTGCCAGCAGCTCCGGGATAATCACGGGCCCCCGAGGGGAGACCCAGTACTTC. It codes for CASSSGIITGPRGETQYF.

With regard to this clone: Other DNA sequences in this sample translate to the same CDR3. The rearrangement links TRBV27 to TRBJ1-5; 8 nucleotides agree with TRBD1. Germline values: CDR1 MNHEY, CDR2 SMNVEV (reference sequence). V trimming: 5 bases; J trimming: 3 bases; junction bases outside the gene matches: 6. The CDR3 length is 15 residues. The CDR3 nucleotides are TGTGCCAGCAGTCCCGGGACAGGCCCCAATCAGCCCCAGCATTTT. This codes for CASSPGTGPNQPQHF.

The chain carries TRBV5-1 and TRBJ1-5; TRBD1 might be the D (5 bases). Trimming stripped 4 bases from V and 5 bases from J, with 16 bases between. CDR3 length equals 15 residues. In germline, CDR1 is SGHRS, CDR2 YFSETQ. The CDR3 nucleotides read TGCGCCAGCAGCCTCAATACGGGAGGGGATCAGCCCCAGCATTTT. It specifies CASSLNTGGDQPQHF.

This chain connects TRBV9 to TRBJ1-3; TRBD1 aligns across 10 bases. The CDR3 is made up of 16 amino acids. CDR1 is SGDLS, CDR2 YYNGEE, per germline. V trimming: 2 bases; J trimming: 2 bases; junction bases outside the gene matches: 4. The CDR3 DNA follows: TGTGCCAGCAGCGTCGCCGGGACAGGGGCTGGAAACACCATATATTTT. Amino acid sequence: CASSVAGTGAGNTIYF.

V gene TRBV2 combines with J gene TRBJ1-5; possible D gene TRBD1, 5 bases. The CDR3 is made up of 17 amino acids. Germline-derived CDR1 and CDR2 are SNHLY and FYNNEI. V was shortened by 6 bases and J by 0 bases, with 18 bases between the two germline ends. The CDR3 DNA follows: TGTGCCAGCAGCTGGACGACAGCCCCTCATAGCAATCAGCCCCAGCATTTT. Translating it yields CASSWTTAPHSNQPQHF.

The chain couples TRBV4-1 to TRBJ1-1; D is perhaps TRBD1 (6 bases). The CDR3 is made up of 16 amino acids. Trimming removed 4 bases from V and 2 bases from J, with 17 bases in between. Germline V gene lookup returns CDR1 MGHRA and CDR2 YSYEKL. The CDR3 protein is CASSRDLVTGNTEAFF. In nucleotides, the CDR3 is TGCGCCAGCAGCCGGGATCTTGTGACAGGAAACACTGAAGCTTTCTTT.

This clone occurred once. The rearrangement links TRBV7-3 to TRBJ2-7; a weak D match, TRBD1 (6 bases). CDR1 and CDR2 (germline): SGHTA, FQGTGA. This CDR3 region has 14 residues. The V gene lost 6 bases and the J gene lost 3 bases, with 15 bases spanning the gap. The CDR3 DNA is TGTGCCAGCAGTATACAGGGAGAGGGCTACGAGCAGTACTTC. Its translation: CASSIQGEGYEQYF.

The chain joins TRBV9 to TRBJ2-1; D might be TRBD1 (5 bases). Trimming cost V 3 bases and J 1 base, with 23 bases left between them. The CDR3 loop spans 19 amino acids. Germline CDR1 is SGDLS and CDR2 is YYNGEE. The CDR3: CASSAPLGLTVISYNEQFF. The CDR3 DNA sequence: TGTGCCAGCAGCGCCCCCCTAGGTCTGACAGTCATTTCCTACAATGAGCAGTTCTTC.

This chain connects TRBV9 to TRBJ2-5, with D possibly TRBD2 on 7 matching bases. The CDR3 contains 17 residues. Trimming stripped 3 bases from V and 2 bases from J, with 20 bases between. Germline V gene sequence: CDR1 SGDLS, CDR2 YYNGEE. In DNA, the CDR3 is TGTGCCAGCAGCGCTTACCTCCTTGGGGGGGCGCAAGAGACCCAGTACTTC. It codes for CASSAYLLGGAQETQYF.

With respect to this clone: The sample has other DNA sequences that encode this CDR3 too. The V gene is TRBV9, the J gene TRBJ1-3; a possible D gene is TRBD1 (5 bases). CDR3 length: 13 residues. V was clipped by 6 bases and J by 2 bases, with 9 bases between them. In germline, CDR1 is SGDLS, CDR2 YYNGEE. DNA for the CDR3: TGTGCCAGCACCGGGACTCCTGGAAACACCATATATTTT. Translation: CASTGTPGNTIYF.

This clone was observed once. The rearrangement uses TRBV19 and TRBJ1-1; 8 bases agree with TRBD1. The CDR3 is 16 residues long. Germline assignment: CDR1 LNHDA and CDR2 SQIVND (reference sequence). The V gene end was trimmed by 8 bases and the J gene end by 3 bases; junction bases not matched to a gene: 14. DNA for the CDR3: TGTGCCAGTCGTAACAGGGGGAAGCTCGGGGACACTGAAGCTTTCTTT. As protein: CASRNRGKLGDTEAFF. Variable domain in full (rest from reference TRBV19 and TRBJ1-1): DGGITQSPKYLFRKEGQNVTLSCEQNLNHDAMYWYRQDPGQGLRLIYYSQIVNDFQKGDIAEGYSVSREKKESFPLTVTSAQKNPTAFYLCASRNRGKLGDTEAFFGQGTRLTVV.

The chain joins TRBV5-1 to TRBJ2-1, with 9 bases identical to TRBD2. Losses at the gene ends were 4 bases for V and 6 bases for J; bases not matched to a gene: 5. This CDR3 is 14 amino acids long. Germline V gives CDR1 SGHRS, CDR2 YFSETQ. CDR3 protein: CASSASGERNEQFF. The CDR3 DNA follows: TGCGCCAGCAGCGCTAGCGGGGAACGCAATGAGCAGTTCTTC.

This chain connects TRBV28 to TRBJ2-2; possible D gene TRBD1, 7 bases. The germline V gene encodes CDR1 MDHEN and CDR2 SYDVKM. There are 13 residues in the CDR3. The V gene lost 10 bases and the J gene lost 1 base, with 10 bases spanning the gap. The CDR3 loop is CAMQGGNTGELFF. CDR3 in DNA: TGTGCCATGCAGGGGGGGAACACCGGGGAGCTGTTTTTT.

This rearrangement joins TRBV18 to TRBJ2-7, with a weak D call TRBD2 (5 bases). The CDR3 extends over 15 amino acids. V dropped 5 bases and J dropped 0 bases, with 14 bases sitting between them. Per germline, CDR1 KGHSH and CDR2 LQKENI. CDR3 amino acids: CASSAGGILSYEQYF. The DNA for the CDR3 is TGTGCCAGCTCAGCGGGCGGAATCCTCTCCTACGAGCAGTACTTC. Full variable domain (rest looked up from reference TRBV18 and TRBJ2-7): NAGVMQNPRHLVRRRGQEARLRCSPMKGHSHVYWYRQLPEEGLKFMVYLQKENIIDESGMPKERFSAEFPKEGPSILRIQQVVRGDSAAYFCASSAGGILSYEQYFGPGTRLTVT.

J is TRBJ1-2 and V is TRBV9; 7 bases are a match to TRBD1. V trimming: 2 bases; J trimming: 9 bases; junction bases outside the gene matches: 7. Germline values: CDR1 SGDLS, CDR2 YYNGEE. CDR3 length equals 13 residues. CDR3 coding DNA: TGTGCCAGCAGCGTCGCGGCAGGGGGTAGCTACACCTTC. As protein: CASSVAAGGSYTF.

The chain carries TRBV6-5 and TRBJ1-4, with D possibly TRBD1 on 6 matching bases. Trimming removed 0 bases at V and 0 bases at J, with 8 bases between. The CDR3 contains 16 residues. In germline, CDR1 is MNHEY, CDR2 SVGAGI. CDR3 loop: CASSYSTGPTNEKLFF. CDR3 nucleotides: TGTGCCAGCAGTTACTCGACAGGCCCAACTAATGAAAAACTGTTTTTT.

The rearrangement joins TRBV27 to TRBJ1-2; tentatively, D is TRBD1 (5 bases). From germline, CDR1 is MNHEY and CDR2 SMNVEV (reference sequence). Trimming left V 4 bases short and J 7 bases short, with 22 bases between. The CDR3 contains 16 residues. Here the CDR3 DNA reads TGTGCCAGCAGTTCCGGGACCGCGCTAGGGCGGGGTGGCTACACCTTC. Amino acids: CASSSGTALGRGGYTF.

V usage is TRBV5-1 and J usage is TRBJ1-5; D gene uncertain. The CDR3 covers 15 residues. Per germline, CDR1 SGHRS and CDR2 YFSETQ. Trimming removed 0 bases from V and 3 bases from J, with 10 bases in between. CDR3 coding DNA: TGCGCCAGCAGCTTGGACTGGTTACCCAATCAGCCCCAGCATTTT. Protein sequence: CASSLDWLPNQPQHF.

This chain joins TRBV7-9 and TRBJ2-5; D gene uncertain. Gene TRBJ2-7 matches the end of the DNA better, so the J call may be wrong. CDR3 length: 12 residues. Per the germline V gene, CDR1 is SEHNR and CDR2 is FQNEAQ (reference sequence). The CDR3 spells CASSFGSYEQYF. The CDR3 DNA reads TGTGCCAGCAGCTTTGGTTCCTACGAGCAGTACTTC.

Written as DNA, the CDR3 is TGCGCCAGCAGCTCCGTGGACACAAATTCACCCCTCCACTTT. Protein product: CASSSVDTNSPLHF. V gene TRBV5-1 combines with J gene TRBJ1-6; D possibly corresponds to TRBD1 (5 bases). The CDR3 contains 14 residues. Trimming removed 3 bases from V and 7 bases from J, with 11 bases in between. Germline V gene sequence: CDR1 SGHRS, CDR2 YFSETQ.